Listed below are T cell receptor beta chains from one sample, sequenced in a study of T cells in Graves' hyperthyroidism and ophthalmopathy. TCRdb fed the multiplex PCR reads into MiXCR, producing one record per CDR3 protein. The data contain about 600,000 distinct CDR3 sequences, roughly 15% of them seen just once; the ten biggest clones take up roughly 3.5%. The sample comprised blood. The receptors derive from a woman aged 40 to 50 with Graves' ophthalmopathy. Both conserved end residues are part of each CDR3. Each record gives: CDR3 DNA, CDR3 protein, J gene, clone size, V gene, D gene. D genes are given only for firm matches. Size tells how often a clone was seen (once, few, many) or the class of an expanded clone, and some rows leave it out.

DNA: TGCAGTGCCGAGACAGGGTATCCCTACAATGAGCAGTTCTTC; CDR3: CSAETGYPYNEQFF; J: TRBJ2-1; size: NA; V: TRBV20-1; D: TRBD1
DNA: TGCGCCAGCAGTGATCCGGGCAATGAGCAGTTCTTC; CDR3: CASSDPGNEQFF; J: TRBJ2-1; size: few; V: TRBV10-1; D: NA
DNA: TGTGCCAGCTCCCCCCTTAGAGCTCCGAACACCGGGGAGCTGTTTTTT; CDR3: CASSPLRAPNTGELFF; J: TRBJ2-2; size: NA; V: TRBV19; D: NA
DNA: TGTGCCAGCTCACCATCAGGGACAGGGTACTTCGGGGAGCTGTTTTTT; CDR3: CASSPSGTGYFGELFF; J: TRBJ2-2; size: few; V: TRBV18; D: TRBD1
DNA: TGCAGTGCTGCTGGGACTAGCGGAACCTACGAGCAGTACTTC; CDR3: CSAAGTSGTYEQYF; J: TRBJ2-7; size: many; V: TRBV20-1; D: TRBD2
DNA: TGTGCCAGCAGGTCCGGCAGCTTATACAATGAGCAGTTCTTC; CDR3: CASRSGSLYNEQFF; J: TRBJ2-1; size: NA; V: TRBV6-1; D: NA
DNA: TGTGCCATCAGTGAGCACGCGGGAGGTGAAGATACGCAGTATTTT; CDR3: CAISEHAGGEDTQYF; J: TRBJ2-3; size: many; V: TRBV10-3; D: TRBD2
DNA: TGTGCCAGCTCACCACAGGTGTTGGTCAATGAGCAGTTCTTC; CDR3: CASSPQVLVNEQFF; J: TRBJ2-1; size: many; V: TRBV18; D: NA
DNA: TGTGCCAGCAAGGCCTTAGGTGGGAGTCGAGAGGGGGAGCAGTACTTC; CDR3: CASKALGGSREGEQYF; J: TRBJ2-7; size: few; V: TRBV7-3; D: NA
DNA: TGTGCCATCAGCCAGGGGAACACCGGGGAGCTGTTTTTT; CDR3: CAISQGNTGELFF; J: TRBJ2-2; size: many; V: TRBV10-3; D: NA
DNA: TGTGCCAGCAGCCGAGAGGGATGGCGGGGTGAGACTGAAGCTTTCTTT; CDR3: CASSREGWRGETEAFF; J: TRBJ1-1; size: many; V: TRBV7-2; D: NA
DNA: TGTGCCAGCTCACCAGACTCAGTGAACACTGAAGCTTTCTTT; CDR3: CASSPDSVNTEAFF; J: TRBJ1-1; size: many; V: TRBV18; D: NA
DNA: TGTGCCAGCAGTTACGTTCTTATGCTTACCAGGGGGACCGTCCTGAACACTGAAGCTTTCTTT; CDR3: CASSYVLMLTRGTVLNTEAFF; J: TRBJ1-1; size: many; V: TRBV6-2/TRBV6-3; D: TRBD1
DNA: TGTGCCAGCAGTTTCGGACAGGTCCCTTCACCCCTCCACTTT; CDR3: CASSFGQVPSPLHF; J: TRBJ1-6; size: once; V: TRBV27; D: TRBD1
DNA: TGTGCCAGCAGCCCGACAGACATTTATCTGAACACTGAAGCTTTCTTT; CDR3: CASSPTDIYLNTEAFF; J: TRBJ1-1; size: many; V: TRBV28; D: NA
DNA: TGTGCCAGCAGCTCCGCCGACGGGGGGAGAGAGACCCAGTACTTC; CDR3: CASSSADGGRETQYF; J: TRBJ2-5; size: NA; V: TRBV11-2; D: TRBD2
DNA: TGTGCCACCAGTCAGGCACAGAACACTGAAGCTTTCTTT; CDR3: CATSQAQNTEAFF; J: TRBJ1-1; size: many; V: TRBV15; D: NA
DNA: TGTGCCTGGAGTGTTCCCGGACAGTATAATTCACCCCTCCACTTT; CDR3: CAWSVPGQYNSPLHF; J: TRBJ1-6; size: NA; V: TRBV30; D: NA
DNA: TGTGCCAGCAGAGGACAGGGGGGAGGTTCACCCCTCCACTTT; CDR3: CASRGQGGGSPLHF; J: TRBJ1-6; size: many; V: TRBV2; D: TRBD1
DNA: TGTGCCAGCAGTTACTCGATCCGCGACAGGAATTTGAGGGAGCAGTACTTC; CDR3: CASSYSIRDRNLREQYF; J: TRBJ2-7; size: many; V: TRBV6-5; D: NA
DNA: TGCAGTGCTAGGAGGAGGGCGACTAGCGGGAGGGACAATGAGCAGTTCTTC; CDR3: CSARRRATSGRDNEQFF; J: TRBJ2-1; size: many; V: TRBV20-1; D: TRBD2
DNA: TGTGCCAGCAGTGCCAGGGGTGAGCAGTTCTTC; CDR3: CASSARGEQFF; J: TRBJ2-1; size: few; V: TRBV12-3/TRBV12-4; D: NA
DNA: TGTGCCAGCTCAAGTTACGCGGGAGGGGATGAGCAGTTCTTC; CDR3: CASSSYAGGDEQFF; J: TRBJ2-1; size: NA; V: TRBV18; D: TRBD2
DNA: TGTGCCAGCAGCCAAGGCGGGATTACGCAGTATTTT; CDR3: CASSQGGITQYF; J: TRBJ2-3; size: many; V: TRBV3-1; D: NA
DNA: TGCGCCAGCAGCCGCCAGGACTCCGAAGCCTACGAGCAGTACTTC; CDR3: CASSRQDSEAYEQYF; J: TRBJ2-7; size: NA; V: TRBV4-1; D: NA
DNA: TGTGCCAGCAGCTACGTCGGGACTAATGAAAAACTGTTTTTT; CDR3: CASSYVGTNEKLFF; J: TRBJ1-4; size: NA; V: TRBV12-3/TRBV12-4; D: NA
DNA: TGTGCCAGCAGCTTAGGACAGCCCACTTATGGCTACACCTTC; CDR3: CASSLGQPTYGYTF; J: TRBJ1-2; size: few; V: TRBV7-9; D: NA
DNA: TGTGCCAGCACAAAAGACAGGGGGACGAATGAGCAGTTCTTC; CDR3: CASTKDRGTNEQFF; J: TRBJ2-1; size: many; V: TRBV7-9; D: TRBD1
DNA: TGCAGCGTTAACGGACTAGCGCCTAAGACCCAGTACTTC; CDR3: CSVNGLAPKTQYF; J: TRBJ2-5; size: NA; V: TRBV29-1; D: TRBD2
DNA: TGTGCCAGCAGCCTCGGACACCTTACCTACAATGAGCAGTTCTTC; CDR3: CASSLGHLTYNEQFF; J: TRBJ2-1; size: many; V: TRBV3-1; D: NA
DNA: TGTGCCAGCAGCTCTGACGGGGCCTATAATTCACCCCTCCACTTT; CDR3: CASSSDGAYNSPLHF; J: TRBJ1-6; size: few; V: TRBV7-3; D: NA
DNA: TGTGCCAGCAAGTTTTACAGGGACGGGGAGACCCAGTACTTC; CDR3: CASKFYRDGETQYF; J: TRBJ2-5; size: many; V: TRBV2; D: NA
DNA: TGTGCCAGCAGTCTATCCGCCGGGACAGGGAAAGGCTACACCTTC; CDR3: CASSLSAGTGKGYTF; J: TRBJ1-2; size: NA; V: TRBV27; D: TRBD1
DNA: TGTGCCAGCAGCCCCGGGAGGGGACTAGCTTGGTCCCCGCGCGAGCAGTACTTC; CDR3: CASSPGRGLAWSPREQYF; J: TRBJ2-7; size: few; V: TRBV14; D: TRBD2
DNA: TGTGCCAGCAGCGGCAGCACGACTAATGAAAAACTGTTTTTT; CDR3: CASSGSTTNEKLFF; J: TRBJ1-4; size: NA; V: TRBV7-6; D: NA
DNA: TGTGCCAGCACTGTGATGAACTATGGCTACACCTTC; CDR3: CASTVMNYGYTF; J: TRBJ1-2; size: many; V: TRBV28; D: NA
DNA: TGTGCCAGCTCACCGGAAAGCACAGATACGCAGTATTTT; CDR3: CASSPESTDTQYF; J: TRBJ2-3; size: many; V: TRBV18; D: NA
DNA: TGCAGCGCTGGCTGGTTGAACACTGAAGCTTTCTTT; CDR3: CSAGWLNTEAFF; J: TRBJ1-1; size: NA; V: TRBV29-1; D: NA
DNA: TGTGCCACCAGTGATTCAAAGAGTAGCAATCAGCCCCAGCATTTT; CDR3: CATSDSKSSNQPQHF; J: TRBJ1-5; size: few; V: TRBV24-1; D: NA
DNA: TGTGCCAGCAGCTTACCCGGGGGAAAACTGTTTTTT; CDR3: CASSLPGGKLFF; J: TRBJ1-4; size: few; V: TRBV7-9; D: NA
DNA: TGCAGCGCTAGAGATGAGTTAGGGGTGACGCAGTTCTTC; CDR3: CSARDELGVTQFF; J: TRBJ2-1; size: NA; V: TRBV20-1; D: NA
DNA: TGTGCCAGCAGTGAAGCCGCCGGGGGGTTCGTTGAAAAACTGTTTTTT; CDR3: CASSEAAGGFVEKLFF; J: TRBJ1-4; size: NA; V: TRBV2; D: NA
DNA: TGTGCCAGCAGGACCTACACCGGGGAGCTGTTTTTT; CDR3: CASRTYTGELFF; J: TRBJ2-2; size: NA; V: TRBV27; D: NA
DNA: TGTGCCAGTAGTACAACAGGGAGGAACACTGAAGCTTTCTTT; CDR3: CASSTTGRNTEAFF; J: TRBJ1-1; size: few; V: TRBV19; D: NA
DNA: TGTGCCAGCAGCACACGACTAGCGGGAGGCTTCGATGAGCAGTTCTTC; CDR3: CASSTRLAGGFDEQFF; J: TRBJ2-1; size: many; V: TRBV7-3; D: TRBD2
DNA: TGTGCCAGCAGTTACTCGAGTCCAGGGGTACTCTCACCCCTCCACTTT; CDR3: CASSYSSPGVLSPLHF; J: TRBJ1-6; size: NA; V: TRBV6-5; D: NA
DNA: TGTGCCAGCTCACCATCGCTCACCTCCTACGAGCAGTACTTC; CDR3: CASSPSLTSYEQYF; J: TRBJ2-7; size: many; V: TRBV18; D: NA
DNA: TGTGCCAGTGAGTATTCCGGAGGGGAACAGCCCCAGCATTTT; CDR3: CASEYSGGEQPQHF; J: TRBJ1-5; size: NA; V: TRBV19; D: NA
DNA: TGTGCCAGCTTGGGCGGGAGTTCCTACAATGAGCAGTTCTTC; CDR3: CASLGGSSYNEQFF; J: TRBJ2-1; size: many; V: TRBV28; D: TRBD2
DNA: TGTGCCAGCAGCTCATGGGGCAGGGTCCAAGAGACCCAGTACTTC; CDR3: CASSSWGRVQETQYF; J: TRBJ2-5; size: many; V: TRBV11-2; D: NA
DNA: TGTGCCAGCAGCCCTGCAGGGATTAGCAATCAGCCCCAGCATTTT; CDR3: CASSPAGISNQPQHF; J: TRBJ1-5; size: many; V: TRBV3-1; D: NA
DNA: TGTGCCAGCAGGAGGATGGCGTCCCATGAAAAACTGTTTTTT; CDR3: CASRRMASHEKLFF; J: TRBJ1-4; size: many; V: TRBV28; D: NA
DNA: TGTGCCAGCAGTACCTCTGGGGCCAACGTCCTGACTTTC; CDR3: CASSTSGANVLTF; J: TRBJ2-6; size: NA; V: TRBV28; D: NA
DNA: TGCAGTGCAAGGCCGGACAGAGGGGGTGAAAAACTGTTTTTT; CDR3: CSARPDRGGEKLFF; J: TRBJ1-4; size: few; V: TRBV20-1; D: NA
DNA: TGTGCCAGCAGTTACGATCAGGCGCTGGGGGGCTATGGCTACACCTTC; CDR3: CASSYDQALGGYGYTF; J: TRBJ1-2; size: many; V: TRBV6-2/TRBV6-3; D: NA
DNA: TGTGCCAGCAGTTACTTGGGGCTAAACACTGAAGCTTTCTTT; CDR3: CASSYLGLNTEAFF; J: TRBJ1-1; size: many; V: TRBV6-1; D: NA
DNA: TGTGCCAGCAGTGGAACAGGGTTGATCACCGGGGAGCTGTTTTTT; CDR3: CASSGTGLITGELFF; J: TRBJ2-2; size: NA; V: TRBV12-3/TRBV12-4; D: NA
DNA: TGTGCCAGCAGCCCCGGGACAGTACTAAGGGACATTCAGTACTTC; CDR3: CASSPGTVLRDIQYF; J: TRBJ2-4; size: many; V: TRBV28; D: TRBD1
DNA: TGTGCCACCAGTGGCAGCGGGAGGAATGAGCAGTTCTTC; CDR3: CATSGSGRNEQFF; J: TRBJ2-1; size: NA; V: TRBV24-1; D: TRBD2